This T cell receptor beta chain was recovered during a study of beta chain features in type 1 diabetes. Study outcomes and limitations: In these data, an HLA type influence on TCRB rearrangement remained unresolved. Among type 1 diabetes patients, VDJ junctions had fewer insertions and more deletions.

Sequencing targeted expressed TCRB transcripts, as all isolated RNA had been reverse transcribed. Assay: immunoSEQ multiplex PCR; the TCRdb copy retains only in-frame clones and omits some. The repertoire holds just over 450,000 clones, with 30% as singletons. Turning to this clone: Its antigen is not known.

The CDR3 consists of 15 residues. The germline V gene encodes CDR1 LGHNT and CDR2 FRNRAP. The ends lost 1 base at V and 2 bases at J; junction bases unmatched: 1. The clonotype comes from a man between 18 and 35 years old in good health. The chain uses TRBV12-5 and TRBJ2-3; 9 bases align to TRBD1. The source material was naive CD4+ T cells from blood. The CDR3 DNA reads TGTGCTAGTGGTTTGGGACAGGGGGACACAGATACGCAGTATTTT. It translates to CASGLGQGDTDTQYF.